This TCR beta chain was captured in a study of monozygotic twins with inflammatory bowel disease. Study-wide results and limits: The study supported no single strong signal or clonotype linked to IBD. Healthy co-twins showed greater TCRbeta diversity (inverse Simpson) than IBD patients.

Researchers used 3500 ng of total RNA for each TCR library. TCRdb re-called the 5' RACE reads and gives one entry per CDR3 protein, without DNA. Its table lists more than 300,000 distinct CDR3 sequences. A note on this clonotype: Its cognate antigen is unknown.

The CDR3 totals 13 residues. Germline V CDR1 and CDR2: ENHRY, SYGVKD. This TCR came from a human donor with ulcerative colitis or Crohn's disease, or a healthy co-twin of an affected twin (not recorded which). The specimen was blood. This chain joins TRBV10-3 and TRBJ2-5; TCRdb reports TRBD1, a call that lacks DNA to check it against. CDR3 sequence: CAIKDSGEETQYF.